This T cell receptor (beta chain) was observed in a study of CXCR3-negative and CXCR3-positive naive CD8 T cells. The study, taken as a whole, reports: Similar levels of surface CD5 were seen between naive subsets; TCR strength was inferred from TRB CDR3 properties.

There are 15 residues in the CDR3. Per the germline V gene, CDR1 is SQVTM and CDR2 is ANQGSEA. A remark on this clonotype: Antigen: not known.

TRB cDNA libraries were made by UMI-labeled 5' RACE. TCRdb re-analyzed the 5' RACE reads; it lists each CDR3 protein once, without DNA. Found here are 100,000 to 150,000 distinct CDR3 sequences; the top ten clones hold about 0.48%. J is TRBJ2-1 and V is TRBV29-1; TCRdb's assignment of TRBD1 cannot be checked, as there is no DNA. Material: naive CXCR3- CD8+ T cells from blood. The sample's subset: CD45RO-CCR7+CD27+CD95- naive CD8+ T cells lacking CXCR3 (TNR3-). The TCR comes from a human donor in good health. Some clones in this sample may be carry-over from other donors' samples. This chain's CDR3 is CSVFGQGGGISEQFF.